These 17 T cell receptor beta chains were all obtained from the same sample, sequenced in a study of OX40 agonist ivuxolimab in advanced cancers. Profiling relied on immunoSEQ multiplex PCR, and the TCRdb table lists in-frame clones only, not all of them. The sample has over 4,500 clones, around 70% seen once. The specimen was CD4+ or CD8+ T cells sorted from blood, collected in a trial of the OX40 agonist ivuxolimab. These receptors were collected from an adult with an advanced solid tumor such as melanoma, head and neck, liver or kidney cancer.

The chain couples TRBV7-6 to TRBJ1-1; D is ambiguous. CDR3 length equals 13 residues. Germline values: CDR1 SGHVS, CDR2 FNYEAQ. V lost 0 bases to trimming and J lost 4 bases, with 6 bases between them. The CDR3 coding sequence is TGTGCCAGCAGCTTAGCTTTCGGCACTGAAGCTTTCTTT. This translates into CASSLAFGTEAFF.

V gene TRBV15 combines with J gene TRBJ2-7; D gene ambiguous. Trimming shortened V by 3 bases and J by 1 base, and 13 bases separated the two germline ends. Germline assignment: CDR1 LNHNV and CDR2 YYDKDF (reference sequence). The CDR3 has 15 residues. CDR3 DNA: TGTGCCACCAGCAGGGACGGTGGGATTTCCTACGAGCAGTACTTC. Amino acid sequence: CATSRDGGISYEQYF.

This clone was counted between two and nine times. The V call is TRBV11-1, the J call TRBJ2-1, with a possible D match to TRBD1 (5 bases). The CDR3 has 15 amino acids. Germline V CDR1 and CDR2: SGHAT, FQDESV (reference sequence). V lost 3 bases to trimming and J lost 0 bases, with 9 bases between them. CDR3 DNA: TGTGCCAGCAGCTTGACAGCCAGCTCCTACAATGAGCAGTTCTTC. Amino acid sequence: CASSLTASSYNEQFF.

V usage is TRBV9 and J usage is TRBJ1-1; 7 bases line up with TRBD1. CDR1 and CDR2 (germline): SGDLS, YYNGEE. Trimming removed 1 base from V and 4 bases from J; junction bases left unmatched: 7. The CDR3 runs 15 residues. The CDR3 region has the DNA TGTGCCAGCAGCGTATTTAAGGGGGCGCGCACTGAAGCTTTCTTT. As protein: CASSVFKGARTEAFF. The entire variable domain, with the rest obtained from reference TRBV9 and TRBJ1-1, is as follows: DSGVTQTPKHLITATGQRVTLRCSPRSGDLSVYWYQQSLDQGLQFLIQYYNGEERAKGNILERFSAQQFPDLHSELNLSSLELGDSALYFCASSVFKGARTEAFFGQGTRLTVV.

The chain carries TRBV4-2 and TRBJ2-1, with unresolved D. Germline V gives CDR1 LGHNA, CDR2 YNFKEQ. The CDR3 contains 15 residues. V gave up 3 bases and J gave up 5 bases, with 14 bases separating them. CDR3 coding DNA: TGTGCCAGCAGCCAGGCGGCCGCCCCAAACAATGAGCAGTTCTTC. Amino acid sequence: CASSQAAAPNNEQFF.

The chain is built from TRBV11-1 and TRBJ1-1; D gene uncertain. Germline V gene lookup returns CDR1 SGHAT and CDR2 FQDESV (reference sequence). Trimming took 3 bases from V and 11 from J, leaving 19 bases between them. This CDR3 has 14 residues. CDR3 region: CASSFLKTTGEAFF. The CDR3 coding sequence is TGTGCCAGCAGCTTTTTAAAGACCACCGGGGAGGCTTTCTTT.

This clone counts as large (0.1 to 1%). V and J are TRBV27 and TRBJ1-3, with D maybe TRBD1 (6 bases). V was pared by 8 bases and J by 4 bases, with 15 bases between. Per germline, CDR1 MNHEY and CDR2 SMNVEV (reference sequence). The CDR3 covers 14 residues. The CDR3 is CASRTQGTGNTIYF. The DNA for the CDR3 is TGTGCCAGCCGAACTCAGGGGACCGGAAACACCATATATTTT.

This chain joins TRBV13 and TRBJ2-1; 12 nucleotides align to TRBD1. The junction had 1 base not matched to a gene; V was cut back by 3 bases and J by 4 bases. The V gene's germline CDR1 is PRHDT and CDR2 FYEKMQ (reference sequence). This CDR3 has 15 residues. CDR3 in DNA: TGTGCCAGCAGCTTGGGACAGGGGGCATACAATGAGCAGTTCTTC. It encodes CASSLGQGAYNEQFF.

This chain links TRBV19 with TRBJ2-3; D gene ambiguous. The CDR3 has 15 amino acids. Germline V gene sequence: CDR1 LNHDA, CDR2 SQIVND (reference sequence). Trimming took 6 bases from V and 2 from J, leaving 15 bases between them. DNA of the CDR3: TGTGCCAGTAGCCTCGGGCTAGAACTCACAGATACGCAGTATTTT. It is translated as CASSLGLELTDTQYF.

There are a few counts of this clone. The rearrangement joins TRBV5-4 to TRBJ2-7, with D perhaps TRBD2 (6 bases). The germline gives CDR1 SGHNT, CDR2 YYREEE (reference sequence). Trimming left V 7 bases short and J 4 bases short, with 21 bases between. The CDR3 totals 15 residues. The CDR3: CASGNRDWGWYEQYF. CDR3 nucleotide sequence: TGTGCCAGCGGAAACCGGGACTGGGGTTGGTACGAGCAGTACTTC.

This rearrangement joins TRBV13 to TRBJ1-4, with 8 bases lining up with TRBD1. The CDR3 covers 18 residues. V lost 3 bases to trimming and J lost 8 bases; unmatched junction nucleotides: 17. CDR1 PRHDT and CDR2 FYEKMQ come from the germline V gene (reference sequence). The CDR3 is CASSFLLTSGQGGEKLFF. CDR3 DNA: TGTGCCAGCAGCTTCTTACTAACCTCTGGACAGGGAGGCGAAAAACTGTTTTTT.

On this clone itself: At one of its ends the junction is not consistent with the germline gene, which may arise from a read error. The V and J genes are TRBV10-3 and TRBJ2-7; 9 nucleotides line up with TRBD1. The CDR3 runs 16 residues. Germline CDR1 ENHRY, CDR2 SYGVKD. The CDR3 loop reads CASSDWDRVGSYEQYF. The CDR3 nucleotides are TGTGCCAGCAGTGACTGGGACAGGGTTGGCTCCTACGAGCAGTACTTC.

The chain is built from TRBV28 and TRBJ1-2, with D hard to call. The germline V gene encodes CDR1 MDHEN and CDR2 SYDVKM. There are 13 residues in the CDR3. The V end lost 2 bases, the J end lost 4 bases, and 8 bases lay between the germline ends. The CDR3: CASSLGLTYGYTF. The CDR3 DNA reads as TGTGCCAGCAGTTTAGGGCTGACCTATGGCTACACCTTC.

To note about this clone: A read error is the likely source, as a far larger clone sits one nucleotide away. The CDR3 nucleotides read TGCGCCAGCAGCCCGGACGGAATGTACGAGCAGTACTTC. Its translation: CASSPDGMYEQYF. The chain has TRBV5-1 and TRBJ2-7; D gene unclear. In germline, CDR1 is SGHRS, CDR2 YFSETQ. This CDR3 is built from 13 residues. The ends were cut back, 4 bases at V and 4 bases at J, with 12 bases in the middle.

The sample holds a few counts of this clone. The V gene is TRBV28, the J gene TRBJ1-1; D not certain. The germline CDR1 and CDR2 sequences are MDHEN and SYDVKM. The CDR3 runs 14 residues. V dropped 6 bases and J dropped 0 bases, with 11 bases sitting between them. DNA of the CDR3: TGTGCCAGCAGCTTAGGAGGAGTGAACACTGAAGCTTTCTTT. Translation: CASSLGGVNTEAFF.

The CDR3 DNA follows: TGTGCCTCCCACTCCTTCGTCCCGACGGGGAACACTGAAGCTTTCTTT. Its translation is CASHSFVPTGNTEAFF. The V gene is TRBV30, the J gene TRBJ1-1, with unresolved D. Germline loops: CDR1 GTSNPN, CDR2 SVGIG (reference sequence). Trimming removed 7 bases from V and 1 base from J, with 22 bases in between. CDR3 length: 16 residues.

The chain joins TRBV11-1 to TRBJ1-1; D is uncertain. The CDR3 spans 17 residues. Deletions cut 8 bases from V and 0 bases from J, with 22 bases between. Germline values: CDR1 SGHAT, CDR2 FQDESV (reference sequence). The CDR3 sequence: CASSLHDFGGMNTEAFF. The CDR3 nucleotides are TGTGCCAGCTCCCTCCACGACTTCGGAGGGATGAACACTGAAGCTTTCTTT.